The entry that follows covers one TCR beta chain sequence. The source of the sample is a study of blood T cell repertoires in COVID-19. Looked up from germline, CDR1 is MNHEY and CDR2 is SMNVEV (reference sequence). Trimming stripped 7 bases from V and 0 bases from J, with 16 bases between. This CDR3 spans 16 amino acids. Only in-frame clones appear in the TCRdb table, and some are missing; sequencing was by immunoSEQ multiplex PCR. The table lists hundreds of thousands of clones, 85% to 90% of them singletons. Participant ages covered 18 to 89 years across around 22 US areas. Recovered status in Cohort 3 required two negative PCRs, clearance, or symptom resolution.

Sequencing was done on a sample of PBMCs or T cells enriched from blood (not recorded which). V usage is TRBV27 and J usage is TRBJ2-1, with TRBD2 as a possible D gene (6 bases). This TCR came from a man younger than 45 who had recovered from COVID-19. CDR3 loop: CASTTLGGGSYNEQFF. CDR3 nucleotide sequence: TGTGCCAGCACAACCCTCGGGGGTGGCTCCTACAATGAGCAGTTCTTC.